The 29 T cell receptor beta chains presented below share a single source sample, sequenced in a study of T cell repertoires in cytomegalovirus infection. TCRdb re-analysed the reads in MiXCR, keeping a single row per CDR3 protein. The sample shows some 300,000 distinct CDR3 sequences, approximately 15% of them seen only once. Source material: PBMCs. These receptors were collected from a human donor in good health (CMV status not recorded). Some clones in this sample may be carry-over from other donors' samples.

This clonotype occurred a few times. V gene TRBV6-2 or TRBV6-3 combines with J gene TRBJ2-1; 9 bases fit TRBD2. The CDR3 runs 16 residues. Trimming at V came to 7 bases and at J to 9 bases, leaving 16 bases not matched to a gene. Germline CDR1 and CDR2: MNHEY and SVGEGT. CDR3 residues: CASTSLGAAGGGEQFF. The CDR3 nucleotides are TGTGCCAGCACCTCCCTGGGCGCAGCGGGAGGAGGTGAGCAGTTCTTC.

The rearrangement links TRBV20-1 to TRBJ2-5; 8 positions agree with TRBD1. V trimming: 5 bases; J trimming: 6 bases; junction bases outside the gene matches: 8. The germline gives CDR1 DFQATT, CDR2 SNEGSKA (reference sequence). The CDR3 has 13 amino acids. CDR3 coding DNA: TGCAGTGCTTCAGGACAGGGTAGCAAGACCCAGTACTTC. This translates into CSASGQGSKTQYF.

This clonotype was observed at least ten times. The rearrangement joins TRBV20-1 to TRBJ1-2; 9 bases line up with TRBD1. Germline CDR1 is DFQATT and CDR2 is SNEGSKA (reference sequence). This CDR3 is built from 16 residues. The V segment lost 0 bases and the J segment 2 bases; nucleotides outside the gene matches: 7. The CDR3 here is CSARDAQGARNYGYTF. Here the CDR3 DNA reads TGCAGTGCTAGAGATGCACAGGGGGCCCGGAACTATGGCTACACCTTC.

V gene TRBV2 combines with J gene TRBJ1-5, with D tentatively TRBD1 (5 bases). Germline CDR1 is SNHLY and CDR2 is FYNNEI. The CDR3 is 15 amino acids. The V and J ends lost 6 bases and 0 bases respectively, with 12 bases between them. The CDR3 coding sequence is TGTGCCAGCAGCGATACAGGTCTTAGCAATCAGCCCCAGCATTTT. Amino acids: CASSDTGLSNQPQHF.

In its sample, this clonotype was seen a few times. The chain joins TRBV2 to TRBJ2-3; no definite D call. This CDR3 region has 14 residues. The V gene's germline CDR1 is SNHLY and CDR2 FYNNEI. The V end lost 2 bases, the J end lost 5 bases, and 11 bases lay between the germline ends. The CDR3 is CASSELGGEDTQYF. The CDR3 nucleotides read TGTGCCAGCAGTGAACTAGGTGGGGAAGATACGCAGTATTTT.

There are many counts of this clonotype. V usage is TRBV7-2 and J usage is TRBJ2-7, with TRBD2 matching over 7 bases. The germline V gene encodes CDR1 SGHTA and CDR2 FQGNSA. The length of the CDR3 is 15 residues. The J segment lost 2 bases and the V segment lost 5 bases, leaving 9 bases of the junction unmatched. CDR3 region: CASSPGRVGAYEQYF. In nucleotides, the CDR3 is TGTGCCAGCAGCCCAGGGAGGGTGGGTGCCTACGAGCAGTACTTC.

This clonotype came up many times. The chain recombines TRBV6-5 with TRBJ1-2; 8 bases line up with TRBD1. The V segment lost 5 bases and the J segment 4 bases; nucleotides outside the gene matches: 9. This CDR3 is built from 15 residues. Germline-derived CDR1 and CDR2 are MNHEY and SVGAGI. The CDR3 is CASSHERTGFYGYTF. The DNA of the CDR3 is TGTGCCAGCAGTCATGAACGGACAGGGTTCTATGGCTACACCTTC.

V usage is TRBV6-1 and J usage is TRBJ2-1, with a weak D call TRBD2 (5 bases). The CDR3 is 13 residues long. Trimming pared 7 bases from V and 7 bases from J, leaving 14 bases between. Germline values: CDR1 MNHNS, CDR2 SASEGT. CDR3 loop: CASKSLANNEQFF. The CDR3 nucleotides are TGTGCCAGCAAGAGCCTAGCCAATAATGAGCAGTTCTTC.

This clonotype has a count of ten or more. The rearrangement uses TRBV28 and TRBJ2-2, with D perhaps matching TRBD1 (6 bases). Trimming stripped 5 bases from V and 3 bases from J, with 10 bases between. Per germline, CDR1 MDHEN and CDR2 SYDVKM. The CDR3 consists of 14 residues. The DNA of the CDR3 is TGTGCCAGCAGTCCAGGGACATACACCGGGGAGCTGTTTTTT. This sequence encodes CASSPGTYTGELFF. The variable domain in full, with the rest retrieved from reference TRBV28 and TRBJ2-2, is DVKVTQSSRYLVKRTGEKVFLECVQDMDHENMFWYRQDPGLGLRLIYFSYDVKMKEKGDIPEGYSVSREKKERFSLILESASTNQTSMYLCASSPGTYTGELFFGEGSRLTVL.

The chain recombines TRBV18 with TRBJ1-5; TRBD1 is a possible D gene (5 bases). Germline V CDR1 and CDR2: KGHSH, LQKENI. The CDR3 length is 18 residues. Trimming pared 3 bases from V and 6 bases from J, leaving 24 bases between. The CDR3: CASSPGPREGGSGQPQHF. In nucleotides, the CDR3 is TGTGCCAGCTCACCCGGACCCAGGGAGGGAGGTTCGGGTCAGCCCCAGCATTTT. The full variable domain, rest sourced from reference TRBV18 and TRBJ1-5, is NAGVMQNPRHLVRRRGQEARLRCSPMKGHSHVYWYRQLPEEGLKFMVYLQKENIIDESGMPKERFSAEFPKEGPSILRIQQVVRGDSAAYFCASSPGPREGGSGQPQHFGDGTRLSIL.

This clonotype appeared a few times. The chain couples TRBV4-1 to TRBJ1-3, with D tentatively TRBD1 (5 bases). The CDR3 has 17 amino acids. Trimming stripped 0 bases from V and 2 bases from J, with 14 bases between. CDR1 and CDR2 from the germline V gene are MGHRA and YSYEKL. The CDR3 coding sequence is TGCGCCAGCAGCCAAGATAAGCGAGGGGCAGCTGGAAACACCATATATTTT. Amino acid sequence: CASSQDKRGAAGNTIYF.

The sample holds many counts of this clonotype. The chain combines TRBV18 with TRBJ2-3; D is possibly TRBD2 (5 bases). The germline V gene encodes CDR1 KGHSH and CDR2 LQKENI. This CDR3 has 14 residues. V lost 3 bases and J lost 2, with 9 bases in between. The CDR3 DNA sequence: TGTGCCAGCTCACCCGGGCGGGTCACAGATACGCAGTATTTT. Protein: CASSPGRVTDTQYF.

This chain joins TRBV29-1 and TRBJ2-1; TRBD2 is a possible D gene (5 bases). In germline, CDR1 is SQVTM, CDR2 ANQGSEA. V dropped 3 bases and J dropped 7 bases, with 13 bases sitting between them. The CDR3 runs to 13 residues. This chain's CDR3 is CSVEPGSQNEQFF. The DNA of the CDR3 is TGCAGCGTTGAGCCGGGGTCTCAAAATGAGCAGTTCTTC.

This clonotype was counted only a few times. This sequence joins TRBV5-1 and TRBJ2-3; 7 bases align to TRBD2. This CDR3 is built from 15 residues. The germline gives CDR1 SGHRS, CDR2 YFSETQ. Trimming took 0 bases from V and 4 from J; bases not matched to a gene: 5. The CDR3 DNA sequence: TGCGCCAGCAGCTTGGTGACGGGGGGTTCAGATACGCAGTATTTT. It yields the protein CASSLVTGGSDTQYF.

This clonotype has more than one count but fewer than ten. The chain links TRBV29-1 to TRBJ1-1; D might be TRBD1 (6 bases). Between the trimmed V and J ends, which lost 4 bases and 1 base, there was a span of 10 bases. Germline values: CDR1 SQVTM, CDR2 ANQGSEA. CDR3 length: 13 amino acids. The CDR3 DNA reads TGCAGCGTTGCGACAGGCCGGAACACTGAAGCTTTCTTT. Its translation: CSVATGRNTEAFF.

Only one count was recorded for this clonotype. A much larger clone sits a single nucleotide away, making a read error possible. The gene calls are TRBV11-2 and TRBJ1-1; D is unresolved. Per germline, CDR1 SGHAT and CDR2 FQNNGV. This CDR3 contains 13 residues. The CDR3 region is CASSLSESTEACF. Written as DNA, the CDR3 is TGTGCCAGCAGCTTGAGCGAGAGCACTGAAGCTTGCTTT.

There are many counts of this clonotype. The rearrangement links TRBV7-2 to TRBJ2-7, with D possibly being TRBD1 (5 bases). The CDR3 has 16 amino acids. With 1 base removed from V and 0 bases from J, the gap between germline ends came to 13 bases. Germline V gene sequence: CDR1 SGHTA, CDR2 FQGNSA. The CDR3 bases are TGTGCCAGCAGCTTAGGTGGGGCAAGAAGCTCCTACGAGCAGTACTTC. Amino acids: CASSLGGARSSYEQYF. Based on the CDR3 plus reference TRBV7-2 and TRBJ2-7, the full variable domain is GAGVSQSPSNKVTEKGKDVELRCDPISGHTALYWYRQSLGQGLEFLIYFQGNSAPDKSGLPSDRFSAERTGGSVSTLTIQRTQQEDSAVYLCASSLGGARSSYEQYFGPGTRLTVT.

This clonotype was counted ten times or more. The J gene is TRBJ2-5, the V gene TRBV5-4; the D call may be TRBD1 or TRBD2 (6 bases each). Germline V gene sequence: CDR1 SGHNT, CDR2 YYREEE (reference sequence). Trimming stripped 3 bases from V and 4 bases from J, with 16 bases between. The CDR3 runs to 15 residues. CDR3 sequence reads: CASSSPGGQGETQYF. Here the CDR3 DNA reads TGTGCCAGCAGCTCCCCCGGGGGCCAGGGAGAGACCCAGTACTTC.

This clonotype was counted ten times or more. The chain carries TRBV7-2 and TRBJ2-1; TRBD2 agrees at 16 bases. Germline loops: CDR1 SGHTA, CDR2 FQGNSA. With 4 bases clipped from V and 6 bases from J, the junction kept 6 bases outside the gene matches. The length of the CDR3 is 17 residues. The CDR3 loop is CASSSGTSGGAVNEQFF. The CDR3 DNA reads TGTGCCAGCAGCTCCGGGACTAGCGGGGGGGCCGTCAATGAGCAGTTCTTC.

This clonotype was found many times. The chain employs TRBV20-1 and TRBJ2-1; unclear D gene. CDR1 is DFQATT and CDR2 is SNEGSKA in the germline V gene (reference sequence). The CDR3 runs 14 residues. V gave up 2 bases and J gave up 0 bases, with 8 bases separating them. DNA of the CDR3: TGCAGTGCTAGACCCGCGGACTCCTACAATGAGCAGTTCTTC. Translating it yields CSARPADSYNEQFF.

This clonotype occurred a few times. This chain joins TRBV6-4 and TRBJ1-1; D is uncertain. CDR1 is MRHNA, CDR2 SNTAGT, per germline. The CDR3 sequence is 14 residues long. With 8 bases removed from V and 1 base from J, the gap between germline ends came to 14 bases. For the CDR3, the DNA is TGTGCCAGCCGGCCTGATGTCGGGAACACTGAAGCTTTCTTT. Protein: CASRPDVGNTEAFF.

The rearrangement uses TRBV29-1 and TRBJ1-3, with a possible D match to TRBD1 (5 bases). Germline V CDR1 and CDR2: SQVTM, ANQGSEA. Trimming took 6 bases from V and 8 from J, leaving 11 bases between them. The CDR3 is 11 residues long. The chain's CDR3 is CSVNLGDTIYF. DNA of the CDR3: TGCAGCGTCAATTTGGGGGACACCATATATTTT.

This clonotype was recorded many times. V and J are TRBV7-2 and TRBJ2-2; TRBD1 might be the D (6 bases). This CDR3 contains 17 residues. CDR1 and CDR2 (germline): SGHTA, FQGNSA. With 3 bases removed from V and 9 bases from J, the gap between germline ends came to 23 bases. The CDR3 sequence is CASSFPVGQGIVRELFF. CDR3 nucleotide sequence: TGTGCCAGCAGCTTCCCTGTAGGGCAGGGGATCGTGAGGGAGCTGTTTTTT.

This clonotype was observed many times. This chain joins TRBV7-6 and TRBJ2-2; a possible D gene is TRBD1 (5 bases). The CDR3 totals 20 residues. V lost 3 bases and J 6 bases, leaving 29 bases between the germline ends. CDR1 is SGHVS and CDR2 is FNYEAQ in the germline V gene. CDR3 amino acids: CASSFGLSPGLGRVPGELFF. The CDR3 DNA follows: TGTGCCAGCAGCTTCGGTCTCAGCCCAGGTCTCGGCAGGGTGCCCGGGGAGCTGTTTTTT.

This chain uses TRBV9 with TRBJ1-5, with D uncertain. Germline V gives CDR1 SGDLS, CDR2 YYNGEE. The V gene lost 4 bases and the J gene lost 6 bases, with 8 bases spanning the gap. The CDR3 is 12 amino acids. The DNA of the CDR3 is TGTGCCAGCAGCCTTGTGAGTCAGCCCCAGCATTTT. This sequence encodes CASSLVSQPQHF.

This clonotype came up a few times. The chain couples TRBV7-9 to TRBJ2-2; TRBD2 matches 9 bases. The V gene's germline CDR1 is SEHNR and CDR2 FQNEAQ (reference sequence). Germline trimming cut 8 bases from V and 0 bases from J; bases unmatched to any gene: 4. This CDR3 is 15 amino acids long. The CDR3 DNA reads TGTGCCAGCCCGCTAGCGGGAACGAACACCGGGGAGCTGTTTTTT. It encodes CASPLAGTNTGELFF.

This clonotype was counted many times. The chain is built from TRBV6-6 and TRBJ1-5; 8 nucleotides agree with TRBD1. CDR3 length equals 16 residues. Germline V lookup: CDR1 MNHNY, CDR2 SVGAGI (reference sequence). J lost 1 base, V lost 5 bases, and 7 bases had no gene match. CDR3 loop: CASSASTGASNQPQHF. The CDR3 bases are TGTGCCAGCAGTGCCTCGACAGGGGCCAGCAATCAGCCCCAGCATTTT.

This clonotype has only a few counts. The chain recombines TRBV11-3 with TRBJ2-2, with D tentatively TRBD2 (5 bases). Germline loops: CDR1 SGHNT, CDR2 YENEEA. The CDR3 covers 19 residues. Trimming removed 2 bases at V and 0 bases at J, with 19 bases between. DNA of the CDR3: TGTGCCAGCAGCTTAAATACCGTAGTGGCGGGCGCGAACACCGGGGAGCTGTTTTTT. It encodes CASSLNTVVAGANTGELFF. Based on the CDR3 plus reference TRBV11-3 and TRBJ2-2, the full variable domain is EAGVVQSPRYKIIEKKQPVAFWCNPISGHNTLYWYLQNLGQGPELLIRYENEEAVDDSQLPKDRFSAERLKGVDSTLKIQPAELGDSAVYLCASSLNTVVAGANTGELFFGEGSRLTVL.

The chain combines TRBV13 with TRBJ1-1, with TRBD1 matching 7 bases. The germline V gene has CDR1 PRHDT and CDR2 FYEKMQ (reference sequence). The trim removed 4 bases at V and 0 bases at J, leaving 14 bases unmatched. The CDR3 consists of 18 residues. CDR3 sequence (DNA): TGTGCCAGCAGCTCAAGCCCGACAGGGTTGGGAATGAACACTGAAGCTTTCTTT. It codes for CASSSSPTGLGMNTEAFF.